What follows are 23 T cell receptor beta chains derived from one specimen sequenced in a study of post-analysis software for immune sequencing data. The study, taken as a whole, reports: In patients, TRBV5-6, TRBV5-1 and TRBV20-1 belonged to roughly 5 TRBV segments found more frequently than in controls.

The antigens for these receptors are not known. Presence of unique molecular identifiers characterized the TCR beta cDNA libraries. Each CDR3 protein is one row after TCRdb ran MiXCR on the PCR reads. The data show around 770,000 distinct CDR3 sequences, approximately 44% seen once. Input material: blood. These receptors were taken from a girl between 5 and 17 years old with multiple sclerosis.

This clonotype was observed a handful of times. The chain recombines TRBV5-1 with TRBJ2-1; 10 bases align to TRBD2. The junction had 8 bases not matched to a gene; V was cut back by 0 bases and J by 5 bases. From germline, CDR1 is SGHRS and CDR2 YFSETQ. The CDR3 spans 17 residues. This chain's CDR3 is CASSLAASGGPNNEQFF. CDR3 nucleotides: TGCGCCAGCAGCTTGGCCGCTAGCGGGGGCCCGAACAATGAGCAGTTCTTC.

The chain links TRBV6-2 or TRBV6-3 to TRBJ2-7; 9 bases are a match to TRBD2. V dropped 2 bases and J dropped 2; count of bases not matched to a gene: 10. The CDR3 is 17 amino acids. Germline-derived CDR1 and CDR2 are MNHEY and SVGEGT. The CDR3 reads CASSYARLLAGTYEQYF. In nucleotides, the CDR3 is TGTGCCAGCAGTTACGCGAGGTTGCTAGCGGGAACCTACGAGCAGTACTTC.

The genes are TRBV12-3 or TRBV12-4 and TRBJ2-3; the D is unclear. V was trimmed by 7 bases and J by 0 bases, leaving 5 bases between them. This CDR3 comprises 12 residues. DNA for the CDR3: TGTGCCAGCACCGACAGCACAGATACGCAGTATTTT. This sequence encodes CASTDSTDTQYF.

On this clonotype itself: Germline and junction disagree at one end, which may indicate a read error. V and J are TRBV5-1 and TRBJ2-3, with TRBD2 as a possible D gene (6 bases). The CDR3 runs to 16 residues. Germline V gives CDR1 SGHRS, CDR2 YFSETQ. CDR3 in amino acids: CASSLDGHTSTDTQYF. In DNA form, the CDR3 reads TGCGCCAGCAGCTTGGATGGGCACACTAGCACAGATACACAGTATTTT. Based on the CDR3 plus reference TRBV5-1 and TRBJ2-3, the full variable domain is KAGVTQTPRYLIKTRGQQVTLSCSPISGHRSVSWYQQTPGQGLQFLFEYFSETQRNKGNFPGRFSGRQFSNSRSEMNVSTLELGDSALYLCASSLDGHTSTDTQYFGPGTRLTVL.

The chain is built from TRBV20-1 and TRBJ2-1, with 13 bases aligning to TRBD2. The CDR3 contains 15 residues. The germline V gene has CDR1 DFQATT and CDR2 SNEGSKA (reference sequence). V gave up 6 bases and J gave up 0 bases; unmatched junction bases: 2. The CDR3, as DNA: TGCAGTGCCACTAGCGGGAGGGCCTCCTACAATGAGCAGTTCTTC. Encoded protein: CSATSGRASYNEQFF.

This clonotype has just a few counts. The chain recombines TRBV7-3 with TRBJ1-2, with TRBD1 matching 11 bases. The CDR3 runs to 14 residues. The germline gives CDR1 SGHTA, CDR2 FQGTGA. V shed 5 bases and J 6 bases; nucleotides not matched to a gene: 5. CDR3 residues: CASSVGTGGDGYTF. The CDR3 DNA reads TGTGCCAGCAGCGTCGGGACAGGGGGGGATGGCTACACCTTC.

This clonotype was counted a few times. The chain links TRBV4-1 to TRBJ1-2, with 8 bases lining up with TRBD1. This CDR3 is 14 amino acids long. Trimming cost V 0 bases and J 4 bases; bases outside gene matches: 1. The V gene's germline CDR1 is MGHRA and CDR2 YSYEKL. The DNA for the CDR3 is TGCGCCAGCAGCCAAGAAACAGGGGGCTATGGCTACACCTTC. This sequence encodes CASSQETGGYGYTF.

This rearrangement joins TRBV6-2 or TRBV6-3 to TRBJ2-1; 12 positions match TRBD2. Trimming took 6 bases from V and 1 from J; bases not matched to a gene: 10. The length of the CDR3 is 18 residues. From germline, CDR1 is MNHEY and CDR2 SVGEGT. DNA for the CDR3: TGTGCCAGCAGGGGAACGACTAGCGGGAGAGGGTCCTACAATGAGCAGTTCTTC. It is translated as CASRGTTSGRGSYNEQFF.

This clonotype was recorded once. The chain is built from TRBV10-1 and TRBJ2-1, with a tentative D call TRBD2 (6 bases). This CDR3 has 14 residues. The V and J ends lost 6 bases and 7 bases respectively, with 16 bases between them. CDR1 is WNHNN and CDR2 is SYGVQD in the germline V gene (reference sequence). CDR3 sequence (DNA): TGCGCCAGCAGCGACGTCCCGGGACTTAATGAGCAGTTCTTC. This sequence encodes CASSDVPGLNEQFF.

The chain employs TRBV5-1 and TRBJ2-5, with D possibly being TRBD2 (5 bases). The CDR3 loop spans 13 amino acids. Per germline, CDR1 SGHRS and CDR2 YFSETQ. Trimming shortened V by 2 bases and J by 2 bases, and 7 bases separated the two germline ends. The DNA for the CDR3 is TGCGCCAGCAGCTTTAGCGAACAAGAGACCCAGTACTTC. The encoded protein is CASSFSEQETQYF.

This clonotype turned up a few times. The gene calls are TRBV11-2 and TRBJ2-1; 12 nucleotides agree with TRBD1. Germline V gives CDR1 SGHAT, CDR2 FQNNGV. V lost 2 bases and J lost 6; bases outside the gene matches: 8. This CDR3 spans 17 amino acids. The CDR3 loop is CASSLLGGTGGLNEQFF. The CDR3 DNA follows: TGTGCCAGCAGCTTACTTGGGGGGACAGGGGGCCTCAATGAGCAGTTCTTC.

The chain has TRBV29-1 and TRBJ2-1; 11 bases fit TRBD2. The CDR3 is 12 amino acids. CDR1 is SQVTM and CDR2 is ANQGSEA in the germline V gene. The ends lost 5 bases at V and 8 bases at J; junction bases unmatched: 2. CDR3 sequence (DNA): TGCAGCGTTACTAGCGGGAGTGATGAGCAGTTCTTC. Residues: CSVTSGSDEQFF.

V gene TRBV12-3 or TRBV12-4 combines with J gene TRBJ2-3; D unresolved. This CDR3 comprises 15 residues. Trimming stripped 5 bases from V and 2 bases from J, with 14 bases between. DNA of the CDR3: TGTGCCAGCAGTGGGGTGGTCCCGAACACAGATACGCAGTATTTT. Its protein is CASSGVVPNTDTQYF.

V and J are TRBV20-1 and TRBJ2-1; 8 nucleotides line up with TRBD2. Germline V gene sequence: CDR1 DFQATT, CDR2 SNEGSKA (reference sequence). V was pared by 7 bases and J by 0 bases, with 8 bases of the junction left unmatched. This CDR3 has 15 residues. For the CDR3, the DNA is TGCAGTGTCCCTCCGGGGGGGAGCTCCTACAATGAGCAGTTCTTC. Translated: CSVPPGGSSYNEQFF.

This clonotype was observed a few times. The rearrangement joins TRBV6-5 to TRBJ1-2; no firm D call. The CDR3 covers 14 residues. Trimming pared 6 bases from V and 4 bases from J, leaving 15 bases between. Germline values: CDR1 MNHEY, CDR2 SVGAGI. For the CDR3, the DNA is TGTGCCAGCAGCACACCCAGCTTACCCTATGGCTACACCTTC. Translating gives CASSTPSLPYGYTF.

This clonotype was seen a handful of times. The chain carries TRBV5-6 and TRBJ2-6; possible D gene TRBD1, 5 bases. The germline gives CDR1 SGHDT, CDR2 YYEEEE. The CDR3 length is 17 residues. The V end lost 0 bases, the J end lost 1 base, and 11 bases lay between the germline ends. The CDR3 bases are TGTGCCAGCAGCTTGGTTTGGGGCTGGTCTGGGGCCAACGTCCTGACTTTC. Translation: CASSLVWGWSGANVLTF.

This chain connects TRBV5-1 to TRBJ2-7, with TRBD2 matching over 8 bases. TRBJ2-5 matches the DNA end more closely, so the J call is doubtful. CDR3 length equals 16 residues. Germline V CDR1 and CDR2: SGHRS, YFSETQ. CDR3 sequence reads: CASSAGLDTEWETQYF. Written as DNA, the CDR3 is TGCGCCAGCAGCGCGGGACTAGATACAGAGTGGGAGACCCAGTACTTC.

This clonotype was seen a handful of times. The rearrangement links TRBV11-2 to TRBJ2-7; D might be TRBD1 (7 bases). The germline V and J ends were trimmed by 2 bases and 7 bases, with 18 bases remaining between them. The CDR3 contains 15 residues. Germline CDR1 reads SGHAT; CDR2 reads FQNNGV. This chain's CDR3 is CASSLRERRGREQYF. Here the CDR3 DNA reads TGTGCCAGCAGCTTACGGGAGCGGAGGGGGCGGGAGCAGTACTTC.

The rearrangement uses TRBV5-6 and TRBJ1-5, with TRBD1 as a possible D gene (5 bases). This CDR3 is built from 12 residues. Trimming shortened V by 6 bases and J by 4 bases, and 8 bases separated the two germline ends. Germline V gene data show CDR1 as SGHDT and CDR2 as YYEEEE. The CDR3 loop reads CASNYRNQPQHF. DNA for the CDR3: TGTGCCAGCAACTACAGGAATCAGCCCCAGCATTTT.

The CDR3 loop reads CASSLRLADYNEQFF. The CDR3 region has the DNA TGTGCCAGCAGCTTAAGGCTAGCCGATTACAATGAGCAGTTCTTC. This sequence joins TRBV11-3 and TRBJ2-1, with D tentatively TRBD2 (5 bases). Trimming took off 2 bases at V and 4 bases at J, with 12 bases between the two ends. The CDR3 loop spans 15 amino acids. From germline, CDR1 is SGHNT and CDR2 YENEEA.

V gene TRBV10-3 combines with J gene TRBJ2-6, with 11 positions matching TRBD1. The CDR3 runs 17 residues. Unmatched junction bases numbered 4, after V lost 5 bases and J lost 1 base. CDR1 and CDR2 (germline): ENHRY, SYGVKD. The DNA of the CDR3 is TGTGCCATCAGTTCCGGACAGGGGGCATCTGGGGCCAACGTCCTGACTTTC. It encodes CAISSGQGASGANVLTF.

The V and J genes are TRBV20-1 and TRBJ2-7, with D tentatively TRBD2 (8 bases). The germline V gene encodes CDR1 DFQATT and CDR2 SNEGSKA (reference sequence). The CDR3 sequence is 16 residues long. CDR3 in amino acids: CAGTAGVRIDVVEQYF. CDR3 sequence (DNA): TGCGCAGGGACAGCGGGAGTGAGGATCGATGTAGTTGAGCAGTACTTC.

This clonotype was found a few times. The chain combines TRBV28 with TRBJ2-6; D call uncertain. The germline gives CDR1 MDHEN, CDR2 SYDVKM. CDR3 length equals 10 residues. The CDR3 region is CGSGANVLTF. CDR3 nucleotides: TGTGGGTCTGGGGCCAACGTCCTGACTTTC.